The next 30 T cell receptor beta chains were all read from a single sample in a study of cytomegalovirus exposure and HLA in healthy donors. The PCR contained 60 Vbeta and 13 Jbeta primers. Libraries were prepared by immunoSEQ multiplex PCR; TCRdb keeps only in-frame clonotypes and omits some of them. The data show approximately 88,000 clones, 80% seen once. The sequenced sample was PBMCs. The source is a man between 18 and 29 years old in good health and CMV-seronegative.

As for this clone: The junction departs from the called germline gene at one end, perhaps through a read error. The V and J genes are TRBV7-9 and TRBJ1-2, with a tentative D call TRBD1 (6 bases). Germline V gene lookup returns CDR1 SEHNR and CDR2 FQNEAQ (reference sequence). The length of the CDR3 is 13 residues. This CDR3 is CSSSTGTTYGYTF. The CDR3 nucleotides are TGTTCCAGCAGCACGGGGACAACCTATGGCTACACCTTC. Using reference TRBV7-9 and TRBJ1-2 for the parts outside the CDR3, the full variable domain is DTGVSQNPRHKITKRGQNVTFRCDPISEHNRLYWYRQTLGQGPEFLTYFQNEAQLEKSRLLSDRFSAERPKGSFSTLEIQRTEQGDSAMYLCSSSTGTTYGYTFGSGTRLTVV.

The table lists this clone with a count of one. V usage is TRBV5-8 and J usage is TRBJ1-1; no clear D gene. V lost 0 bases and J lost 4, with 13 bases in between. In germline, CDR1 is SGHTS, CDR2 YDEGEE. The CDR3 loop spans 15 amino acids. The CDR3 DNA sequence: TGTGCCAGCAGCTTGGCGAGGGAGGGAGGCACTGAAGCTTTCTTT. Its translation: CASSLAREGGTEAFF.

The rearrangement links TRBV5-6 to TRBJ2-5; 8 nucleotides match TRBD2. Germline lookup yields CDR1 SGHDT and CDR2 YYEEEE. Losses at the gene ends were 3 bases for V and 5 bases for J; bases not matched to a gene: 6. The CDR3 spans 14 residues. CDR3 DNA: TGTGCCAGCAGCTCCGGGGGGGCCGCGGAGACCCAGTACTTC. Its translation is CASSSGGAAETQYF. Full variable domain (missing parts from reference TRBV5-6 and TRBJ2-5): DAGVTQSPTHLIKTRGQQVTLRCSPKSGHDTVSWYQQALGQGPQFIFQYYEEEERQRGNFPDRFSGHQFPNYSSELNVNALLLGDSALYLCASSSGGAAETQYFGPGTRLLVL.

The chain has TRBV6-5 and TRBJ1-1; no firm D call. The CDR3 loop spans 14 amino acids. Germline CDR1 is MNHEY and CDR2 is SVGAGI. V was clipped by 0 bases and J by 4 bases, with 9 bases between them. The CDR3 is CASSYSMTGTEAFF. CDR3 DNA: TGTGCCAGCAGTTACTCGATGACGGGCACTGAAGCTTTCTTT.

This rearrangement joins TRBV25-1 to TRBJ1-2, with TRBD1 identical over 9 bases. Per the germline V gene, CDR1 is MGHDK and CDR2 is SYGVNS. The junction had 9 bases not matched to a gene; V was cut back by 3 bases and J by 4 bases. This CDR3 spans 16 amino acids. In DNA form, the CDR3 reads TGTGCCAGCAGTGATTCTACGACAGGGGGTACCTATGGCTACACCTTC. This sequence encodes CASSDSTTGGTYGYTF.

The CDR3 loop reads CASSISGGLGGDTQYF. The CDR3 nucleotides read TGTGCCAGCAGCATTAGCGGGGGGCTCGGGGGGGATACGCAGTATTTT. This chain connects TRBV7-2 to TRBJ2-3; 10 bases match TRBD2. The CDR3 has 16 amino acids. Germline loops: CDR1 SGHTA, CDR2 FQGNSA. V trimming: 5 bases; J trimming: 6 bases; junction bases outside the gene matches: 11.

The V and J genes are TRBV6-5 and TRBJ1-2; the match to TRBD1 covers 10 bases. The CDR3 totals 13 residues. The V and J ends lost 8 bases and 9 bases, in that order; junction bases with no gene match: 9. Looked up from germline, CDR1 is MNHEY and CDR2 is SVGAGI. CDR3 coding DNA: TGTGCCAGCGGTAAGACAGGGGGCTCAAGCTACACCTTC. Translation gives CASGKTGGSSYTF.

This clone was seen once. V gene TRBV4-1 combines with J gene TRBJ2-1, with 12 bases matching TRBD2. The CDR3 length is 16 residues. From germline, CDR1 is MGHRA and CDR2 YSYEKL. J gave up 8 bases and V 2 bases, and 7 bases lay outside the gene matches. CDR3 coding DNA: TGCGCCAGCAGCCAAACCGGGACTAGCGGGCAACATGAGCAGTTCTTC. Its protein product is CASSQTGTSGQHEQFF.

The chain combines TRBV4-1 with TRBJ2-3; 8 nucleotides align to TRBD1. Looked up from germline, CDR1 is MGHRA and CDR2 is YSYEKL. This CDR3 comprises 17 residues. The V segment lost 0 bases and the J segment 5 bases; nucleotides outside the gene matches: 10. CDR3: CASSQDLGRGRLDTQYF. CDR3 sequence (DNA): TGCGCCAGCAGCCAAGATCTTGGCAGGGGGCGCTTAGATACGCAGTATTTT.

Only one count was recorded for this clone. CDR3: CASSYGGQGAWPQHF. CDR3 DNA sequence: TGTGCCAGCAGTTACGGAGGACAGGGAGCTTGGCCCCAGCATTTT. V and J are TRBV6-5 and TRBJ1-5, with 8 bases identical to TRBD1. CDR3 size: 15 residues. CDR1 MNHEY and CDR2 SVGAGI come from the germline V gene. V lost 2 bases, J lost 9 bases, and 9 bases stayed unmatched.

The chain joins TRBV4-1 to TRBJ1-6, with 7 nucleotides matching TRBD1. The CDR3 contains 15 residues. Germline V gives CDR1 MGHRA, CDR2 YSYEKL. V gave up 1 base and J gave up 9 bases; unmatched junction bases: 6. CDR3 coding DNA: TGCGCCAGCAGCCAAGTGGGACAGTTAGGTTCACCCCTCCACTTT. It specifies CASSQVGQLGSPLHF.

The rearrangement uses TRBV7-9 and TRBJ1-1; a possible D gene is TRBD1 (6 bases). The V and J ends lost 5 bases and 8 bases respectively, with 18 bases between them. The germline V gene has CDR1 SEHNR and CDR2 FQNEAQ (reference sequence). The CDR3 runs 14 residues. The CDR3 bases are TGTGCCAGCAGCCTCCTCACTAGACAGGTAGAAGCTTTCTTT. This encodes CASSLLTRQVEAFF.

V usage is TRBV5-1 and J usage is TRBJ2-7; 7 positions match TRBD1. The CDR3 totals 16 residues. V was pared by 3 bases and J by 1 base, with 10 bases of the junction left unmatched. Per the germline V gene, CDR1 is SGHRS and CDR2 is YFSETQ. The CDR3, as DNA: TGCGCCAGCAGCTCCGCCCCCCCGGGACAGTCCTACGAGCAGTACTTC. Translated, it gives CASSSAPPGQSYEQYF.

CDR3: CASSQTGGRGPQHF. In DNA form, the CDR3 reads TGTGCCAGCAGTCAGACAGGGGGAAGGGGGCCCCAGCATTTT. The chain joins TRBV7-8 to TRBJ1-5; 9 bases line up with TRBD1. J lost 9 bases, V lost 6 bases, and 9 bases had no gene match. CDR1 SGHVS and CDR2 FQNEAQ come from the germline V gene. The CDR3 is made up of 14 amino acids.

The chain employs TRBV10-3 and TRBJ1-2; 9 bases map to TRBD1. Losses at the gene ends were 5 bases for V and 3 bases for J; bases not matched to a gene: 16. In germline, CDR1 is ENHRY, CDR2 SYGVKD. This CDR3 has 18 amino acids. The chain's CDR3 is CAISPITPTGGTDYGYTF. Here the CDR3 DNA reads TGTGCCATCAGTCCGATCACCCCTACAGGGGGCACAGACTATGGCTACACCTTC.

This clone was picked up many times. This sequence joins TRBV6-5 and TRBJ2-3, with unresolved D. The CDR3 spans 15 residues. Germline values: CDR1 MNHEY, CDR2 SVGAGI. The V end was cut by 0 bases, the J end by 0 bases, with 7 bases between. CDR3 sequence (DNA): TGTGCCAGCAGTTACTCCACAGCCAGCACAGATACGCAGTATTTT. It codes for CASSYSTASTDTQYF.

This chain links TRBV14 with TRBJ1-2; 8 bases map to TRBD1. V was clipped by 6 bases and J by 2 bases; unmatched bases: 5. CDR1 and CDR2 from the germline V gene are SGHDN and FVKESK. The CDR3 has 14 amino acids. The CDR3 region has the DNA TGTGCCAGCAGTCGGACAGGGACAAACTATGGCTACACCTTC. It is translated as CASSRTGTNYGYTF.

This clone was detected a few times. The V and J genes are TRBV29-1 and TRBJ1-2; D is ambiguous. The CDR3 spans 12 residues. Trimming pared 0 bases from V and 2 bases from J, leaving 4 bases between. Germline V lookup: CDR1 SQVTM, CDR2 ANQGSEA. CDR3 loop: CSVEDRNYGYTF. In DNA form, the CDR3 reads TGCAGCGTTGAAGACAGGAACTATGGCTACACCTTC.

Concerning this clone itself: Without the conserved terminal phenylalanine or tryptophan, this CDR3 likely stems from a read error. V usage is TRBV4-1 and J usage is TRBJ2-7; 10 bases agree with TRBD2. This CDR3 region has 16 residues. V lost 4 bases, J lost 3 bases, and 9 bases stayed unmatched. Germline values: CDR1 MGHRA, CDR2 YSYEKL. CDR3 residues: CASSRGSGGAVYEQYL. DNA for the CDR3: TGCGCCAGCAGCCGGGGGAGCGGGGGGGCAGTCTACGAGCAGTACCTC.

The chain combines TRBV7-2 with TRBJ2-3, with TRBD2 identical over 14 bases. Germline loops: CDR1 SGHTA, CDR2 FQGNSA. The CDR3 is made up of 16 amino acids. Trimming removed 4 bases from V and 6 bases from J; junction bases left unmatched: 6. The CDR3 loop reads CASSSRLAGGSDTQYF. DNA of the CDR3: TGTGCCAGCAGCTCGCGACTAGCGGGGGGGTCGGATACGCAGTATTTT. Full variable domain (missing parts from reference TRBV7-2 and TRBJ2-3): GAGVSQSPSNKVTEKGKDVELRCDPISGHTALYWYRQSLGQGLEFLIYFQGNSAPDKSGLPSDRFSAERTGGSVSTLTIQRTQQEDSAVYLCASSSRLAGGSDTQYFGPGTRLTVL.

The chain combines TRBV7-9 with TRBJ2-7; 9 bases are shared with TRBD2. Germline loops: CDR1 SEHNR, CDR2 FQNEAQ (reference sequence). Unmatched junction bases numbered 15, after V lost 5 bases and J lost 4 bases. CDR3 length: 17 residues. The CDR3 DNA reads TGTGCCAGCAGCAACCCGGGTGTAGGGCTAGCGGGGTACGAGCAGTACTTC. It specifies CASSNPGVGLAGYEQYF. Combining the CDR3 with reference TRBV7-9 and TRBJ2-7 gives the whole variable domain DTGVSQNPRHKITKRGQNVTFRCDPISEHNRLYWYRQTLGQGPEFLTYFQNEAQLEKSRLLSDRFSAERPKGSFSTLEIQRTEQGDSAMYLCASSNPGVGLAGYEQYFGPGTRLTVT.

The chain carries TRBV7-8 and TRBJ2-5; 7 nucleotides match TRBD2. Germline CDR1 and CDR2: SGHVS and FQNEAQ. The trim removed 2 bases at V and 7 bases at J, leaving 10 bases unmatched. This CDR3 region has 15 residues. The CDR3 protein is CASSLSSQTGGTQYF. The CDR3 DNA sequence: TGTGCCAGCAGCTTATCCTCCCAGACGGGGGGGACCCAGTACTTC.

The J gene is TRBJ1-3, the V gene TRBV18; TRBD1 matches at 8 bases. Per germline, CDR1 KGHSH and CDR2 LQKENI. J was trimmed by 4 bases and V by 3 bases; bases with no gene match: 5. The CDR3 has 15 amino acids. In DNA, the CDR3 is TGTGCCAGCTCACCCCAGGGGGCCGACGGAAACACCATATATTTT. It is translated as CASSPQGADGNTIYF.

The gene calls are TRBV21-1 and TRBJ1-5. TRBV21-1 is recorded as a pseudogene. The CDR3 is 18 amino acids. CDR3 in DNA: TGTGCCAGCAGCAAAGTAGGGGGGGGGCGGTACGGCAATCAGCCCCAGCATTTT. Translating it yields CASSKVGGGRYGNQPQHF.

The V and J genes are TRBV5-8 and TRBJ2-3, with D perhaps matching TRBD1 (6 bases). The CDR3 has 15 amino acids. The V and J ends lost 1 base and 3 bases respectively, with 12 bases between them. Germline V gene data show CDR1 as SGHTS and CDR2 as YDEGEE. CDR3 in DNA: TGTGCCAGCAGCTTGTGGGGACAACGAACAGATACGCAGTATTTT. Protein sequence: CASSLWGQRTDTQYF.

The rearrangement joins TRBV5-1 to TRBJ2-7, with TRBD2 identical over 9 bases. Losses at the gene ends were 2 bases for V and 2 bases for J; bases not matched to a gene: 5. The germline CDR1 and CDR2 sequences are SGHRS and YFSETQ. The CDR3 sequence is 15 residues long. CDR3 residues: CASSFSGGAAYEQYF. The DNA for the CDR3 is TGCGCCAGCAGCTTTAGCGGGGGAGCGGCCTACGAGCAGTACTTC.

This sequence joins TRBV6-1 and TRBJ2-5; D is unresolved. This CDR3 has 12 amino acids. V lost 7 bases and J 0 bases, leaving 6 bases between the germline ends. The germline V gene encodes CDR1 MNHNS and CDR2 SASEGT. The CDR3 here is CASTPYQETQYF. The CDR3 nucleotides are TGTGCCAGCACCCCCTACCAAGAGACCCAGTACTTC.

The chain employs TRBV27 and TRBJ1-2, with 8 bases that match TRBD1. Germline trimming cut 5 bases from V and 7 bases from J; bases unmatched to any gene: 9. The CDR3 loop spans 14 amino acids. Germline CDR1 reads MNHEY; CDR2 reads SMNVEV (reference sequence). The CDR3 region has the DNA TGTGCCAGCAGTCAGATGGACAGGGACTTTGGCTACACCTTC. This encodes CASSQMDRDFGYTF.

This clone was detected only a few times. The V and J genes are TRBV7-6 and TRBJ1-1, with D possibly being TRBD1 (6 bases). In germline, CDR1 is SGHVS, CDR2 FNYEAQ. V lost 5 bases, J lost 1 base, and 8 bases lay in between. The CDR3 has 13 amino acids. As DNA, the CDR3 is TGTGCCAGCAGCCCACAGGGGAACACTGAAGCTTTCTTT. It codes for CASSPQGNTEAFF.

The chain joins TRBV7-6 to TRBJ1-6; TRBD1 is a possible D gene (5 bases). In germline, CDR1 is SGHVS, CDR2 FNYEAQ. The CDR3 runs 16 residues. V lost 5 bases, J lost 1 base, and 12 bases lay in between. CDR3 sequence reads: CASSLGAGSYNSPLHF. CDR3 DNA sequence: TGTGCCAGCAGCCTGGGTGCAGGGTCCTATAATTCACCCCTCCACTTT.